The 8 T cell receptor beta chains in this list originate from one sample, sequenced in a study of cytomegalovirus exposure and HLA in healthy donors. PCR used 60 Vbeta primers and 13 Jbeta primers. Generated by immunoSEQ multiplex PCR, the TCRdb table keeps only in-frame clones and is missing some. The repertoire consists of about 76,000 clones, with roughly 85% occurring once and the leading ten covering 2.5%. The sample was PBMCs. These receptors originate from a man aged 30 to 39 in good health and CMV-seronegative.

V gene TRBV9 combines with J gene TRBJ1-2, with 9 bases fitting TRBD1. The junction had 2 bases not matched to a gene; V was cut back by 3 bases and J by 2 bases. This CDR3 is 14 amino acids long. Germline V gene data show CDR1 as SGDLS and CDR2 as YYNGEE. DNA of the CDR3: TGTGCCAGCAGCGCAGGACAGGGGAACTATGGCTACACCTTC. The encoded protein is CASSAGQGNYGYTF.

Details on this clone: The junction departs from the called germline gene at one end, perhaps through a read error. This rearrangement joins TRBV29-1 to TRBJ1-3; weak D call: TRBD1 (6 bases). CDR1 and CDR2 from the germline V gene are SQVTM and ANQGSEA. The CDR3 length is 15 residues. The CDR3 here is CRVGTGNGRGNTIYF. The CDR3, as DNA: TGCCGCGTTGGCACAGGGAATGGTCGTGGAAACACCATATATTTT.

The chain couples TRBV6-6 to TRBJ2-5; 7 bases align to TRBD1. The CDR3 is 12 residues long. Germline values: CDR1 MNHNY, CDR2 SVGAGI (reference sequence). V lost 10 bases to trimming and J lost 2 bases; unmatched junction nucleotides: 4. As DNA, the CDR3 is TGTGCCACGGGACAGCCGCAAGAGACCCAGTACTTC. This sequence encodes CATGQPQETQYF.

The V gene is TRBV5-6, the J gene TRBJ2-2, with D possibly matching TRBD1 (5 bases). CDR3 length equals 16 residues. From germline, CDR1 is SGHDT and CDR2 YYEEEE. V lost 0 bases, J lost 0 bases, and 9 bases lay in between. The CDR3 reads CASSLEQGANTGELFF. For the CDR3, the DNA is TGTGCCAGCAGCTTGGAGCAGGGCGCGAACACCGGGGAGCTGTTTTTT.

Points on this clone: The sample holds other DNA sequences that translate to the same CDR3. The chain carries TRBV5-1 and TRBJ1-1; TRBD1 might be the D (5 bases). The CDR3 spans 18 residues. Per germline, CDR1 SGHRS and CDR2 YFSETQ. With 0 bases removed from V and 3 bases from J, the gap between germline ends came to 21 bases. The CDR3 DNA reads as TGCGCCAGCAGCTTGGAGCCGGGACTCCATCATTCGGACACTGAAGCTTTCTTT. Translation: CASSLEPGLHHSDTEAFF.

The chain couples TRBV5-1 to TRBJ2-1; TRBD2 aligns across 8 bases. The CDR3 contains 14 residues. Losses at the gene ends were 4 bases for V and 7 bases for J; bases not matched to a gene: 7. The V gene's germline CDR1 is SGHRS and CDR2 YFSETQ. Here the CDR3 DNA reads TGCGCCAGCAGCCTGAGCGGGAGCTGGAATGAGCAGTTCTTC. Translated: CASSLSGSWNEQFF.

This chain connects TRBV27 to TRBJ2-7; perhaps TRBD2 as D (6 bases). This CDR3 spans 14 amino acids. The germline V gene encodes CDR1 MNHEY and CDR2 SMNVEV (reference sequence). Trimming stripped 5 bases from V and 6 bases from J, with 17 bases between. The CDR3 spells CASSGGLLGGEQYF. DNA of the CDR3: TGTGCCAGCAGTGGGGGACTCCTCGGGGGCGAGCAGTACTTC.

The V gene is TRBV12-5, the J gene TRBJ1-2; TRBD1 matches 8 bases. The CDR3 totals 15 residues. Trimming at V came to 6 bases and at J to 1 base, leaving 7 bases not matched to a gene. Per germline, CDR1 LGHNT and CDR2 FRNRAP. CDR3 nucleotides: TGTGCTAGTGGCCCGGGACAGGTCCTTAACTATGGCTACACCTTC. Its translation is CASGPGQVLNYGYTF.